Listed here is a single TCR beta chain. The CDR3 extends over 14 amino acids. J lost 3 bases, V lost 5 bases, and 4 bases had no gene match. Germline-derived CDR1 and CDR2 are MGHRA and YSYEKL. From the RT-PCR reads, TCRdb called clonotypes with MiXCR, one entry per CDR3 protein. Among about a million distinct CDR3 sequences listed, about 20% were seen once. The data were taken from a study of patients and donors after allogeneic stem cell transplantation. Sequencing input: blood, either unsorted or a sorted T cell fraction (not recorded which). The chain has TRBV4-1 and TRBJ1-1; TRBD1 matches 9 bases. This TCR was recovered from a human donor who was either an allogeneic HSCT recipient or a stem cell or donor lymphocyte infusion donor (not recorded which). It is not recorded whose cells these are; they may come from a transplant donor. The CDR3 region has the DNA TGCGCCAGCAGCATCCGACAGGGGGACACTGAAGCTTTCTTT. It is translated as CASSIRQGDTEAFF.